The 26 T cell receptor beta chains given below trace back to one sample, sequenced in a study of shared clonotypes between healthy human individuals. Repertoires were generated with immunoSEQ multiplex PCR, while TCRdb's copy carries only in-frame clones and drops some. Of some 2.1 million clones in the sample, 85% to 95% are singletons; the top ten hold 0.13%. The sample taken for sequencing was naive CD4+ T cells sorted from blood. Subset of the sample: CD45RA+ positively selected. All receptors derive from a man between 18 and 35 years old in good health.

This chain connects TRBV5-6 to TRBJ2-2, with D uncertain. Germline CDR1 is SGHDT and CDR2 is YYEEEE. V was cut by 0 bases and J by 3 bases, with 3 bases left in between. The CDR3 consists of 13 residues. CDR3 loop: CASSLGYTGELFF. The CDR3 DNA reads TGTGCCAGCAGCTTGGGATACACCGGGGAGCTGTTTTTT.

This chain uses TRBV19 with TRBJ1-2, with D maybe TRBD1 (6 bases). CDR1 is LNHDA, CDR2 SQIVND, per germline (reference sequence). This CDR3 comprises 15 residues. V dropped 5 bases and J dropped 3 bases, with 16 bases sitting between them. CDR3 amino acids: CASSAPQGLHYGYTF. The DNA of the CDR3 is TGTGCCAGTAGTGCCCCACAGGGCCTCCACTATGGCTACACCTTC.

The chain has TRBV7-2 and TRBJ2-3; 7 bases are shared with TRBD2. The CDR3 has 17 amino acids. Per the germline V gene, CDR1 is SGHTA and CDR2 is FQGNSA. V dropped 2 bases and J dropped 0; count of bases not matched to a gene: 8. In DNA form, the CDR3 reads TGTGCCAGCAGCTTAAGTATACGGGGGGTTAGCACAGATACGCAGTATTTT. This encodes CASSLSIRGVSTDTQYF.

As for this clone: Other nucleotide sequences from this sample produce the same CDR3. This chain connects TRBV7-2 to TRBJ1-5; 7 bases map to TRBD1. Germline V CDR1 and CDR2: SGHTA, FQGNSA. Losses at the gene ends were 4 bases for V and 5 bases for J; bases not matched to a gene: 2. This CDR3 is 13 amino acids long. CDR3 sequence reads: CASSSQGDQPQHF. The DNA for the CDR3 is TGTGCCAGCAGCTCCCAGGGGGATCAGCCCCAGCATTTT.

The J gene is TRBJ2-3, the V gene TRBV12-5; 15 bases match TRBD2. Trimming cost V 0 bases and J 1 base; bases outside gene matches: 8. This CDR3 has 20 residues. Germline CDR1 and CDR2: LGHNT and FRNRAP. The CDR3 here is CASGLVTRTSGRVGTDTQYF. The CDR3 DNA follows: TGTGCTAGTGGTTTGGTCACGAGGACTAGCGGGAGGGTTGGCACAGATACGCAGTATTTT.

This chain joins TRBV5-1 and TRBJ1-1; D may be TRBD1 (5 bases). This CDR3 has 14 amino acids. The germline V and J ends were trimmed by 4 bases and 4 bases, with 14 bases remaining between them. The germline V gene has CDR1 SGHRS and CDR2 YFSETQ. DNA of the CDR3: TGCGCCAGCAGCGAAGACAACGGGGCCACTGAAGCTTTCTTT. This codes for CASSEDNGATEAFF.

The chain's CDR3 is CASSAGQVSSGANVLTF. The CDR3 DNA is TGCGCCAGCAGCGCCGGACAGGTCAGCTCTGGGGCCAACGTCCTGACTTTC. The chain has TRBV4-3 and TRBJ2-6; 7 nucleotides align to TRBD1. CDR1 is LGHNA, CDR2 YSLEER, per germline. The CDR3 sequence is 17 residues long. V lost 5 bases and J lost 0; bases outside the gene matches: 7.

The chain couples TRBV10-3 to TRBJ1-6; no firm D call. Trimming took 11 bases from V and 5 from J, leaving 10 bases between them. The germline gives CDR1 ENHRY, CDR2 SYGVKD. CDR3 size: 12 residues. Written as DNA, the CDR3 is TGTGCCGTCGGACTGGATAATTCACCCCTCCACTTT. It yields the protein CAVGLDNSPLHF.

This rearrangement joins TRBV27 to TRBJ1-5; TRBD1 matches at 7 bases. V dropped 3 bases and J dropped 3; count of bases not matched to a gene: 5. In germline, CDR1 is MNHEY, CDR2 SMNVEV (reference sequence). The CDR3 loop spans 15 amino acids. The CDR3 nucleotides are TGTGCCAGCAGTTTGGGCAGGGGGTCCAATCAGCCCCAGCATTTT. This translates into CASSLGRGSNQPQHF.

This clone was recorded at least ten times. This sequence joins TRBV7-9 and TRBJ1-1; D is uncertain. Germline assignment: CDR1 SEHNR and CDR2 FQNEAQ (reference sequence). CDR3 length equals 13 residues. Trimming removed 1 base at V and 7 bases at J, with 10 bases between. The DNA for the CDR3 is TGTGCCAGCAGCTTAGGCCTTAGGAATGAAGCTTTCTTT. Translated: CASSLGLRNEAFF.

This chain's CDR3 is CAISEQGGDQPQHF. As DNA, the CDR3 is TGTGCCATCAGTGAACAGGGAGGAGATCAGCCCCAGCATTTT. The rearrangement uses TRBV10-3 and TRBJ1-5, with D tentatively TRBD1 (6 bases). Germline CDR1 is ENHRY and CDR2 is SYGVKD. CDR3 length: 14 amino acids. Trimming shortened V by 3 bases and J by 5 bases, and 11 bases separated the two germline ends.

The table lists this clone with a count of one. The V call is TRBV30, the J call TRBJ1-5; D call uncertain. Trimming stripped 1 base from V and 8 bases from J, with 9 bases between. Germline-derived CDR1 and CDR2 are GTSNPN and SVGIG (reference sequence). The CDR3 contains 12 residues. The CDR3 reads CAWSDVGKPQHF. CDR3 sequence (DNA): TGTGCCTGGAGTGACGTGGGGAAGCCCCAGCATTTT.

The genes are TRBV5-1 and TRBJ2-5; D may match TRBD1 or TRBD2 (6 bases each). The V end lost 0 bases, the J end lost 3 bases, and 9 bases lay between the germline ends. Germline V CDR1 and CDR2: SGHRS, YFSETQ. The CDR3 runs 14 residues. The CDR3 nucleotides are TGCGCCAGCAGCTTGGGGGGGGCCGAAGAGACCCAGTACTTC. As protein: CASSLGGAEETQYF.

The table lists this clone with a count of one. The V and J genes are TRBV10-3 and TRBJ2-7; the match to TRBD2 covers 9 bases. Trimming at V came to 1 base and at J to 10 bases, leaving 8 bases not matched to a gene. Per the germline V gene, CDR1 is ENHRY and CDR2 is SYGVKD. The CDR3 is 14 residues long. CDR3 in DNA: TGTGCCATCAGTGAGTTGAGTAGCGGGGGCCCTCAGTACTTC. Protein product: CAISELSSGGPQYF.

The chain links TRBV4-2 to TRBJ2-1, with 9 bases matching TRBD2. Trimming removed 3 bases from V and 0 bases from J; junction bases left unmatched: 12. Looked up from germline, CDR1 is LGHNA and CDR2 is YNFKEQ. CDR3 length: 19 amino acids. CDR3 sequence (DNA): TGTGCCAGCAGCCATGGGGTCTATAGCGGGAGTGGCTCCTACAATGAGCAGTTCTTC. The encoded protein is CASSHGVYSGSGSYNEQFF.

On this clone: The same CDR3 also results from other DNA sequences found in this sample. The chain carries TRBV5-1 and TRBJ2-7; TRBD1 aligns across 8 bases. CDR3 length equals 15 residues. Germline CDR1 is SGHRS and CDR2 is YFSETQ. Trimming at V came to 4 bases and at J to 2 bases, leaving 8 bases not matched to a gene. The DNA of the CDR3 is TGCGCCAGCAGCCTTGGGACAGGAGTACCCTACGAGCAGTACTTC. As protein: CASSLGTGVPYEQYF.

The V call is TRBV6-5, the J call TRBJ2-7; D may be TRBD1 (6 bases). This CDR3 is built from 14 residues. V dropped 5 bases and J dropped 2 bases, with 13 bases sitting between them. Germline loops: CDR1 MNHEY, CDR2 SVGAGI. Here the CDR3 reads CASSTGTTTYEQYF. CDR3 DNA sequence: TGTGCCAGCAGTACCGGGACAACTACCTACGAGCAGTACTTC.

The chain has TRBV11-2 and TRBJ2-7, with 9 nucleotides matching TRBD1. Germline assignment: CDR1 SGHAT and CDR2 FQNNGV. The CDR3 contains 18 residues. V shed 4 bases, J shed 0 bases, and the junction held 13 bases outside the gene matches. The CDR3 DNA is TGTGCCAGCAGCTCCGGACAGGGGCTGGGGCTTAGCTCCTACGAGCAGTACTTC. Translation gives CASSSGQGLGLSSYEQYF. The entire variable domain, with the rest obtained from reference TRBV11-2 and TRBJ2-7, is as follows: EAGVAQSPRYKIIEKRQSVAFWCNPISGHATLYWYQQILGQGPKLLIQFQNNGVVDDSQLPKDRFSAERLKGVDSTLKIQPAKLEDSAVYLCASSSGQGLGLSSYEQYFGPGTRLTVT.

The chain combines TRBV7-2 with TRBJ1-2, with 7 bases matching TRBD1. V was clipped by 8 bases and J by 4 bases; unmatched bases: 1. Germline CDR1 SGHTA, CDR2 FQGNSA. The CDR3 is 11 residues long. This chain's CDR3 is CASDRVYGYTF. In DNA form, the CDR3 reads TGTGCCAGCGACAGGGTCTATGGCTACACCTTC. Full variable domain (rest looked up from reference TRBV7-2 and TRBJ1-2): GAGVSQSPSNKVTEKGKDVELRCDPISGHTALYWYRQSLGQGLEFLIYFQGNSAPDKSGLPSDRFSAERTGGSVSTLTIQRTQQEDSAVYLCASDRVYGYTFGSGTRLTVV.

V and J are TRBV7-8 and TRBJ2-7, with 13 bases lining up with TRBD2. This CDR3 region has 20 residues. The J segment lost 2 bases and the V segment lost 3 bases, leaving 16 bases of the junction unmatched. Germline values: CDR1 SGHVS, CDR2 FQNEAQ. The CDR3 DNA follows: TGTGCCAGCAGCTTCCTTCTGAAGCCGGGACTAGCGGGGAACACCTACGAGCAGTACTTC. Its protein product is CASSFLLKPGLAGNTYEQYF.

Concerning this clone: Other DNA sequences in this specimen translate into the identical CDR3. This rearrangement joins TRBV5-4 to TRBJ2-1, with TRBD2 identical over 11 bases. This CDR3 spans 15 amino acids. In germline, CDR1 is SGHNT, CDR2 YYREEE (reference sequence). After removal of 4 bases from V and 3 bases from J, the junction contained 3 bases not matched to a gene. CDR3 in amino acids: CASSLGTSGYNEQFF. The CDR3 DNA reads as TGTGCCAGCAGCCTCGGGACTAGCGGCTACAATGAGCAGTTCTTC. The full variable domain, completed using reference TRBV5-4 and TRBJ2-1, is ETGVTQSPTHLIKTRGQQVTLRCSSQSGHNTVSWYQQALGQGPQFIFQYYREEENGRGNFPPRFSGLQFPNYSSELNVNALELDDSALYLCASSLGTSGYNEQFFGPGTRLTVL.

The V and J genes are TRBV28 and TRBJ2-7; no clear D gene. The germline V gene encodes CDR1 MDHEN and CDR2 SYDVKM. The length of the CDR3 is 14 residues. The V and J ends lost 7 bases and 7 bases respectively, with 20 bases between them. The CDR3 is CASTPGRPNGEQYF. In DNA form, the CDR3 reads TGTGCCAGCACCCCTGGGCGGCCGAACGGAGAGCAGTACTTC.

The chain joins TRBV5-4 to TRBJ1-1; D not resolved. The V gene lost 0 bases and the J gene lost 8 bases, with 8 bases spanning the gap. The V gene's germline CDR1 is SGHNT and CDR2 YYREEE (reference sequence). This CDR3 is 12 amino acids long. The CDR3 region is CASSLAIGEAFF. CDR3 in DNA: TGTGCCAGCAGCTTGGCCATAGGAGAAGCTTTCTTT.

The chain has TRBV6-5 and TRBJ1-6, with unresolved D. In germline, CDR1 is MNHEY, CDR2 SVGAGI. The CDR3 length is 13 residues. The V end was cut by 4 bases, the J end by 10 bases, with 11 bases between. Here the CDR3 DNA reads TGTGCCAGCAGTTTCTTTGAAGGATCACCCCTCCACTTT. This gives the protein CASSFFEGSPLHF.

This chain uses TRBV6-1 with TRBJ1-2; no firm D call. Germline V gene data show CDR1 as MNHNS and CDR2 as SASEGT. Trimming removed 8 bases from V and 4 bases from J, with 8 bases in between. This CDR3 region has 11 residues. The CDR3 DNA sequence: TGTGCCAGCGGCAGGACCTATGGCTACACCTTC. Translated, it gives CASGRTYGYTF.

Comment on this clone: With a much larger clone just one base away, this may be a read error. Within the sample, other DNA sequences also encode this same CDR3. This sequence joins TRBV5-1 and TRBJ2-7, with 13 bases fitting TRBD2. Germline assignment: CDR1 SGHRS and CDR2 YFSETQ. The J segment lost 3 bases and the V segment lost 0 bases, leaving 0 bases of the junction unmatched. This CDR3 spans 15 amino acids. The CDR3 here is CASSLGLAGGYEQYF. CDR3 nucleotide sequence: TGCGCCAGCAGCTTGGGACTAGCGGGGGGCTACGAGCAGTACTTC.